This passage covers 31 T cell receptor beta chains from one sample sequenced in a study of T cell clonotyping in hematopoietic cell transplantation. This sample's time point: recipient sample about 28 days before transplant, after cytoreduction. Using immunoSEQ multiplex PCR, the repertoire was profiled, and TCRdb retains in-frame clones only, with some absent. In the table there are around 40,000 clones, about 95% of which are singletons. Sequences were derived from peripheral blood mononuclear cells, sampled before stem cell transplant. The source is a man aged 40-55 years with chronic myeloid leukemia. Some clones in this sample may be carry-over from other donors' samples.

V is TRBV5-1 and J is TRBJ2-1; 8 bases map to TRBD2. The trim removed 4 bases at V and 7 bases at J, leaving 13 bases unmatched. The V gene's germline CDR1 is SGHRS and CDR2 YFSETQ. This CDR3 is built from 16 residues. The CDR3 region has the DNA TGCGCCAGCAGCCTGGGGGGTGGACTAGCCGAGAATGAGCAGTTCTTC. Amino acids: CASSLGGGLAENEQFF.

V and J are TRBV19 and TRBJ2-2, with D perhaps matching TRBD2 (7 bases). Germline V gives CDR1 LNHDA, CDR2 SQIVND (reference sequence). V gave up 6 bases and J gave up 3 bases, with 20 bases separating them. This CDR3 has 17 residues. The CDR3 DNA sequence: TGTGCCAGTAGCTTCGGACGAGGGGGGGGTTACACCGGGGAGCTGTTTTTT. Amino acid sequence: CASSFGRGGGYTGELFF.

In its sample, this clone was seen once. The J gene is TRBJ2-7, the V gene TRBV11-2, with 12 positions matching TRBD2. The germline V gene has CDR1 SGHAT and CDR2 FQNNGV. This CDR3 is built from 15 residues. Trimming removed 4 bases from V and 1 base from J; junction bases left unmatched: 2. The CDR3: CASSSGLAGSYEQYF. In DNA, the CDR3 is TGTGCCAGCAGCTCAGGACTAGCGGGGTCCTACGAGCAGTACTTC.

The chain uses TRBV6-6 and TRBJ1-5; 9 nucleotides align to TRBD1. The CDR3 covers 15 residues. Trimming cost V 5 bases and J 6 bases; bases outside gene matches: 8. Germline V gene lookup returns CDR1 MNHNY and CDR2 SVGAGI (reference sequence). The CDR3 DNA reads as TGTGCCAGCAGTCTGGGGGGACAGGGTACTCAGCCCCAGCATTTT. It yields the protein CASSLGGQGTQPQHF.

The CDR3: CASSVAAVEGYTF. CDR3 sequence (DNA): TGTGCCAGCAGTGTGGCGGCAGTAGAGGGCTACACCTTC. The chain carries TRBV28 and TRBJ1-2; D unclear. The CDR3 is 13 amino acids. V dropped 5 bases and J dropped 8 bases, with 15 bases sitting between them. In germline, CDR1 is MDHEN, CDR2 SYDVKM.

The rearrangement uses TRBV6-5 and TRBJ1-1, with TRBD1 as a possible D gene (5 bases). The CDR3 runs to 14 residues. In germline, CDR1 is MNHEY, CDR2 SVGAGI. The germline V and J ends were trimmed by 6 bases and 0 bases, with 11 bases remaining between them. CDR3 in amino acids: CASRTGLLNTEAFF. CDR3 nucleotide sequence: TGTGCCAGCAGGACGGGACTCTTGAACACTGAAGCTTTCTTT.

The rearrangement uses TRBV5-4 and TRBJ1-2, with D possibly being TRBD1 (6 bases). Germline V gene data show CDR1 as SGHNT and CDR2 as YYREEE (reference sequence). With 0 bases removed from V and 1 base from J, the gap between germline ends came to 13 bases. CDR3 size: 16 residues. The CDR3 bases are TGTGCCAGCAGCTTGGGATGGACAGCTAATAACTATGGCTACACCTTC. It encodes CASSLGWTANNYGYTF.

This clone was picked up one time. This chain uses TRBV9 with TRBJ2-1; TRBD2 matches 8 bases. CDR3 size: 14 residues. The V gene end was trimmed by 3 bases and the J gene end by 8 bases; junction bases not matched to a gene: 7. Germline-derived CDR1 and CDR2 are SGDLS and YYNGEE. The CDR3 DNA is TGTGCCAGCAGCGATGCGGGGGGCAATTATGAGCAGTTCTTC. Translation: CASSDAGGNYEQFF.

CDR3 bases: TGCGCCAGCAGCCAAGATCGGTCTTATCCCGGTGAGCAGTTCTTC. Protein product: CASSQDRSYPGEQFF. The rearrangement uses TRBV4-3 and TRBJ2-1, with D unresolved. CDR3 size: 15 residues. The germline V gene encodes CDR1 LGHNA and CDR2 YSLEER. With 0 bases removed from V and 9 bases from J, the gap between germline ends came to 15 bases.

This clone was observed a single time. In DNA form, the CDR3 reads TGTGCCAGCAGTTTGCATAGGGGGGCCCTAATCTCTGGGGCCAACGTCCTGACTTTC. Translation gives CASSLHRGALISGANVLTF. The chain couples TRBV28 to TRBJ2-6; D might be TRBD1 or TRBD2, each matching 6 bases. Looked up from germline, CDR1 is MDHEN and CDR2 is SYDVKM. Trimming took 3 bases from V and 0 from J, leaving 18 bases between them. This CDR3 spans 19 amino acids.

The chain employs TRBV7-2 and TRBJ2-3; tentatively, D is TRBD1 (7 bases). The CDR3 totals 13 residues. V was cut by 5 bases and J by 6 bases, with 12 bases left in between. The germline V gene has CDR1 SGHTA and CDR2 FQGNSA. CDR3 DNA: TGTGCCAGCAGCCCCAGGGGGGTGGATACGCAGTATTTT. Its protein is CASSPRGVDTQYF.

The chain couples TRBV5-1 to TRBJ1-2; TRBD1 matches at 9 bases. Germline V gene lookup returns CDR1 SGHRS and CDR2 YFSETQ. The ends lost 3 bases at V and 8 bases at J; junction bases unmatched: 11. This CDR3 region has 15 residues. CDR3 nucleotides: TGCGCCAGCAGCTCGTCAGCCGGGACAGGGCAGGGCTACACCTTC. This encodes CASSSSAGTGQGYTF.

This rearrangement joins TRBV19 to TRBJ2-7, with a possible D match to TRBD1 (6 bases). Trimming removed 3 bases at V and 0 bases at J, with 9 bases between. Germline V gene sequence: CDR1 LNHDA, CDR2 SQIVND (reference sequence). CDR3 length: 14 residues. CDR3 loop: CASSIRDNSYEQYF. CDR3 sequence (DNA): TGTGCCAGTAGTATCCGGGACAACTCCTACGAGCAGTACTTC.

V is TRBV2 and J is TRBJ2-4, with 9 nucleotides matching TRBD2. Trimming cost V 10 bases and J 0 bases; bases outside gene matches: 7. Germline CDR1 reads SNHLY; CDR2 reads FYNNEI. CDR3 size: 15 residues. Written as DNA, the CDR3 is TGTGCCATCCAGCGGGGGGTTATAGCCAAAAACATTCAGTACTTC. This translates into CAIQRGVIAKNIQYF. The complete variable domain, with remaining parts taken from reference TRBV2 and TRBJ2-4, reads EPEVTQTPSHQVTQMGQEVILRCVPISNHLYFYWYRQILGQKVEFLVSFYNNEISEKSEIFDDQFSVERPDGSNFTLKIRSTKLEDSAMYFCAIQRGVIAKNIQYFGAGTRLSVL.

V and J are TRBV6-6 and TRBJ2-7; D is tentatively TRBD1 or TRBD2 (5 bases each). This CDR3 region has 13 residues. From germline, CDR1 is MNHNY and CDR2 SVGAGI (reference sequence). V lost 5 bases and J 0 bases, leaving 8 bases between the germline ends. In DNA, the CDR3 is TGTGCCAGCAGTCCCGGGGCCTCCTACGAGCAGTACTTC. Its protein product is CASSPGASYEQYF.

The V call is TRBV7-3, the J call TRBJ1-2; tentatively, D is TRBD1 (5 bases). The CDR3 has 14 residues. Germline V gene data show CDR1 as SGHTA and CDR2 as FQGTGA. V was clipped by 2 bases and J by 6 bases, with 13 bases between them. CDR3 sequence (DNA): TGTGCCAGCAGCTTATATGGGCAGGGAAATGGCTACACCTTC. Its protein product is CASSLYGQGNGYTF.

This chain links TRBV5-5 with TRBJ1-1; TRBD1 agrees at 11 bases. The germline CDR1 and CDR2 sequences are SGHKS and YYEKEE (reference sequence). The length of the CDR3 is 15 residues. V gave up 4 bases and J gave up 5 bases; unmatched junction bases: 7. The CDR3 nucleotides read TGTGCCAGCAGCCAGAGGACAGGGGGCTTTACTGAAGCTTTCTTT. Protein product: CASSQRTGGFTEAFF.

J is TRBJ1-3 and V is TRBV19, with 7 bases fitting TRBD1. This CDR3 has 14 amino acids. Germline assignment: CDR1 LNHDA and CDR2 SQIVND (reference sequence). Trimming took 3 bases from V and 4 from J; bases not matched to a gene: 3. The CDR3 is CASSIDRVGNTIYF. The CDR3 region has the DNA TGTGCCAGTAGTATCGACAGGGTCGGAAACACCATATATTTT.

The CDR3 spells CASSLSNRALPGNTIYF. In nucleotides, the CDR3 is TGTGCCAGCAGCTTAAGTAACCGGGCCCTACCTGGAAACACCATATATTTT. The V and J genes are TRBV7-8 and TRBJ1-3; D unclear. This CDR3 is 17 amino acids long. V shed 2 bases and J shed 2 bases, with 16 bases lying between them. The germline V gene has CDR1 SGHVS and CDR2 FQNEAQ.

The chain employs TRBV29-1 and TRBJ2-7; 8 nucleotides line up with TRBD1. The germline V gene has CDR1 SQVTM and CDR2 ANQGSEA. V shed 6 bases and J 4 bases; nucleotides not matched to a gene: 8. CDR3 size: 13 residues. This chain's CDR3 is CSVAFGQGYEQYF. For the CDR3, the DNA is TGCAGCGTGGCGTTCGGACAGGGATACGAGCAGTACTTC.

In its sample, this clone was seen once. The chain employs TRBV29-1 and TRBJ1-1, with no clear D. Looked up from germline, CDR1 is SQVTM and CDR2 is ANQGSEA. Trimming took off 4 bases at V and 0 bases at J, with 3 bases between the two ends. This CDR3 has 11 amino acids. The CDR3 loop is CSVGVNTEAFF. The DNA for the CDR3 is TGCAGCGTTGGGGTGAACACTGAAGCTTTCTTT.

The chain carries TRBV28 and TRBJ2-5, with unresolved D. This CDR3 has 14 amino acids. Per the germline V gene, CDR1 is MDHEN and CDR2 is SYDVKM. The germline V and J ends were trimmed by 6 bases and 5 bases, with 16 bases remaining between them. CDR3 amino acids: CASRLRLGWETQYF. In DNA, the CDR3 is TGTGCCAGCAGGCTCCGGCTGGGTTGGGAGACCCAGTACTTC.

CDR3 DNA: TGCAGTGCTACAGGGACCCTTAACTGGTACTTC. As protein: CSATGTLNWYF. The chain carries TRBV20-1 and TRBJ2-5; D possibly uses TRBD1 or TRBD2 (5 bases each). Trimming left V 4 bases short and J 13 bases short, with 16 bases between. Germline-derived CDR1 and CDR2 are DFQATT and SNEGSKA (reference sequence). The CDR3 is 11 amino acids.

This clone was recorded a few times. The chain links TRBV7-2 to TRBJ2-1, with TRBD2 as a possible D gene (6 bases). CDR1 is SGHTA and CDR2 is FQGNSA in the germline V gene. V gave up 5 bases and J gave up 4 bases, with 9 bases separating them. The CDR3 spans 13 residues. The CDR3 DNA reads TGTGCCAGCAGCCAGACTAGTTACAATGAGCAGTTCTTC. Its protein product is CASSQTSYNEQFF.

V gene TRBV7-2 combines with J gene TRBJ1-2; D call uncertain. The CDR3 is 15 amino acids. Germline V gene data show CDR1 as SGHTA and CDR2 as FQGNSA. Trimming removed 5 bases from V and 4 bases from J, with 17 bases in between. Here the CDR3 reads CASSPALEFSYGYTF. For the CDR3, the DNA is TGTGCCAGCAGCCCCGCCTTGGAGTTTAGCTATGGCTACACCTTC.

This chain uses TRBV9 with TRBJ1-5; TRBD1 matches at 10 bases. CDR3 length: 15 amino acids. The J segment lost 5 bases and the V segment lost 4 bases, leaving 6 bases of the junction unmatched. Per the germline V gene, CDR1 is SGDLS and CDR2 is YYNGEE. CDR3 region: CASSPETGGDQPQHF. CDR3 coding DNA: TGTGCCAGCAGCCCGGAGACAGGGGGCGATCAGCCCCAGCATTTT.

V is TRBV29-1 and J is TRBJ1-1; D is perhaps TRBD1 (5 bases). The CDR3 covers 13 residues. CDR1 is SQVTM and CDR2 is ANQGSEA in the germline V gene. V lost 5 bases to trimming and J lost 2 bases, with 12 bases between them. The chain's CDR3 is CSVPKTVNTEAFF. CDR3 sequence (DNA): TGCAGCGTTCCCAAGACAGTTAACACTGAAGCTTTCTTT.

The chain carries TRBV4-1 and TRBJ1-1; TRBD1 might be the D (5 bases). Germline-derived CDR1 and CDR2 are MGHRA and YSYEKL. The CDR3 is made up of 19 amino acids. Trimming took 0 bases from V and 5 from J, leaving 25 bases between them. CDR3 region: CASSQDSHFERGRRTEAFF. CDR3 coding DNA: TGCGCCAGCAGCCAAGATTCCCATTTCGAGAGGGGAAGAAGGACTGAAGCTTTCTTT.

V usage is TRBV4-3 and J usage is TRBJ1-6, with D hard to call. V lost 0 bases and J 10 bases, leaving 10 bases between the germline ends. CDR3 length equals 14 residues. The germline V gene encodes CDR1 LGHNA and CDR2 YSLEER. In nucleotides, the CDR3 is TGCGCCAGCAGCCAAGAACGCCTTACCTCACCCCTCCACTTT. This gives the protein CASSQERLTSPLHF.

V gene TRBV30 combines with J gene TRBJ1-1; D is unclear. The germline V gene encodes CDR1 GTSNPN and CDR2 SVGIG (reference sequence). Between the trimmed V and J ends, which lost 0 bases and 1 base, there was a span of 15 bases. The CDR3 loop spans 16 amino acids. Written as DNA, the CDR3 is TGTGCCTGGAGTGTACCTCGGCCCAACCAGAACACTGAAGCTTTCTTT. This gives the protein CAWSVPRPNQNTEAFF.

The chain joins TRBV6-1 to TRBJ1-6; D remains unclear. This CDR3 has 13 amino acids. Germline CDR1 and CDR2: MNHNS and SASEGT. The germline V and J ends were trimmed by 2 bases and 5 bases, with 4 bases remaining between them. CDR3 DNA: TGTGCCAGCAGTGAACGGGATAATTCACCCCTCCACTTT. It translates to CASSERDNSPLHF.